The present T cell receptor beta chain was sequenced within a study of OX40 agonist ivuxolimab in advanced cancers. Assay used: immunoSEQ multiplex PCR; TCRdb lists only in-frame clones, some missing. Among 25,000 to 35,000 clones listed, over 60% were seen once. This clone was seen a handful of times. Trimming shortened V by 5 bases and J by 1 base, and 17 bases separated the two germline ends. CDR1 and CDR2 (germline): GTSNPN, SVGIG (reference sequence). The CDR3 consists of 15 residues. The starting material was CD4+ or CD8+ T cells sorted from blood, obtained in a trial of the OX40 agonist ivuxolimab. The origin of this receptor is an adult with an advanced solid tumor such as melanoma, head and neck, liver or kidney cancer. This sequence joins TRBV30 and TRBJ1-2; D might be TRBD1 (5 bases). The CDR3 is CAWAPGEGFNYGYTF. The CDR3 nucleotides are TGTGCCTGGGCCCCTGGGGAGGGGTTTAACTATGGCTACACCTTC. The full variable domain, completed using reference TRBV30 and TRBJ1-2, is SQTIHQWPATLVQPVGSPLSLECTVEGTSNPNLYWYRQAAGRGLQLLFYSVGIGQISSEVPQNLSASRPQDRQFILSSKKLLLSDSGFYLCAWAPGEGFNYGYTFGSGTRLTVV.